The 27 T cell receptor beta chains below come from one sample, sequenced in a study of blood T cell repertoires in COVID-19. Generated by immunoSEQ multiplex PCR, the TCRdb table keeps only in-frame clones and is missing some. Of approximately 52,000 clones detected, more than 85% appear once; the ten largest clones hold about 6.5%. Material for sequencing was peripheral blood. The receptors originated from a man in his fifties or sixties with active COVID-19.

This clone occurred once. V is TRBV3-1 (or the pseudogene TRBV3-2) and J is TRBJ1-6; unclear D gene. The CDR3 length is 13 residues. Trimming removed 2 bases at V and 11 bases at J, with 10 bases between. Germline CDR1 reads LGHDT; CDR2 reads YNNKEL (reference sequence). CDR3 DNA sequence: TGTGCCAGCAGCCAAACTGAATCGGCACCCCTCCACTTT. It encodes CASSQTESAPLHF.

The V gene is TRBV19, the J gene TRBJ2-1, with D possibly matching TRBD1 (5 bases). Germline V CDR1 and CDR2: LNHDA, SQIVND (reference sequence). The CDR3 consists of 13 residues. V was trimmed by 3 bases and J by 9 bases, leaving 12 bases between them. Here the CDR3 reads CASSINRYPEQFF. The CDR3 coding sequence is TGTGCCAGTAGTATTAACAGGTATCCTGAGCAGTTCTTC.

The genes are TRBV5-4 and TRBJ2-2; 7 nucleotides agree with TRBD2. This CDR3 is built from 14 residues. Trimming at V came to 0 bases and at J to 16 bases, leaving 12 bases not matched to a gene. Germline CDR1 is SGHNT and CDR2 is YYREEE (reference sequence). CDR3 coding DNA: TGTGCCAGCAGCTTGGAGGGCCGGGGAGGGGCGTGGTTTTTT. It translates to CASSLEGRGGAWFF.

V is TRBV7-2 and J is TRBJ2-3; D gene ambiguous. Germline-derived CDR1 and CDR2 are SGHTA and FQGNSA. The CDR3 extends over 15 amino acids. V was cut by 1 base and J by 4 bases, with 12 bases left in between. CDR3 in DNA: TGTGCCAGCAGCTTAGAAGTCGGGTGGGCAGATACGCAGTATTTT. Translated: CASSLEVGWADTQYF.

This clone came up once. V gene TRBV20-1 combines with J gene TRBJ2-1, with unresolved D. Germline CDR1 and CDR2: DFQATT and SNEGSKA (reference sequence). With 3 bases removed from V and 5 bases from J, the gap between germline ends came to 11 bases. This CDR3 has 13 amino acids. This CDR3 is CSASRTLDNEQFF. CDR3 nucleotide sequence: TGCAGTGCTAGTCGTACTCTTGACAATGAGCAGTTCTTC.

This chain joins TRBV3-1 (or the pseudogene TRBV3-2) and TRBJ2-1; the match to TRBD1 covers 7 bases. V lost 6 bases to trimming and J lost 4 bases; unmatched junction nucleotides: 3. CDR1 is LGHDT, CDR2 YNNKEL, per germline (reference sequence). CDR3 length: 13 amino acids. The CDR3 DNA is TGTGCCAGCAGTGGGGACAGTTACAATGAGCAGTTCTTC. Its protein product is CASSGDSYNEQFF.

This chain uses TRBV7-2 with TRBJ1-2, with a tentative D call TRBD1 (5 bases). Trimming shortened V by 0 bases and J by 5 bases, and 13 bases separated the two germline ends. The CDR3 contains 15 residues. Per the germline V gene, CDR1 is SGHTA and CDR2 is FQGNSA. As DNA, the CDR3 is TGTGCCAGCAGCTTAGCGAGGACATTTCAATATGGCTACACCTTC. Translating it yields CASSLARTFQYGYTF.

The rearrangement links TRBV15 to TRBJ1-2, with a possible D match to TRBD1 (6 bases). Trimming took off 2 bases at V and 10 bases at J, with 11 bases between the two ends. The germline V gene has CDR1 LNHNV and CDR2 YYDKDF (reference sequence). This CDR3 spans 12 amino acids. The CDR3 DNA sequence: TGTGCCACCAGCAGATACAGGGAAGTCTACACCTTC. The encoded protein is CATSRYREVYTF.

The chain employs TRBV21-1 and TRBJ2-7; the D call of TRBD1 is as the table states it, not checked on the DNA. TRBV21-1 is assigned pseudogene status. The CDR3 contains 14 residues. CDR3 DNA: TGTGCCAGCATCCCGGACAGGAACTCCTACGAGCAGTACTTC. Protein sequence: CASIPDRNSYEQYF.

The chain has TRBV7-2 and TRBJ1-2, with TRBD1 as a possible D gene (5 bases). The ends were cut back, 3 bases at V and 4 bases at J, with 12 bases in the middle. The CDR3 is 14 amino acids. The V gene's germline CDR1 is SGHTA and CDR2 FQGNSA. CDR3 DNA sequence: TGTGCCAGCAGCTTTGTAGGGGCGGCCTATGGCTACACCTTC. Translation: CASSFVGAAYGYTF.

J is TRBJ2-3 and V is TRBV7-2, with D possibly being TRBD1 (5 bases). Germline V gives CDR1 SGHTA, CDR2 FQGNSA. CDR3 size: 16 residues. With 2 bases removed from V and 2 bases from J, the gap between germline ends came to 14 bases. The CDR3 spells CASSLMWQGVTDTQYF. The DNA for the CDR3 is TGTGCCAGCAGCTTAATGTGGCAGGGTGTCACAGATACGCAGTATTTT.

DNA of the CDR3: TGCGCCAGCGGAAATTACGGGACTAGCGGGAGGTTAAGGTTAGGGGAGACCCAGTACTTC. It codes for CASGNYGTSGRLRLGETQYF. V gene TRBV10-2 combines with J gene TRBJ2-5; TRBD2 matches 15 bases. The V gene end was trimmed by 8 bases and the J gene end by 5 bases; junction bases not matched to a gene: 21. The CDR3 is 20 amino acids. Germline V gives CDR1 WSHSY, CDR2 SAAADI.

The V call is TRBV6-1, the J call TRBJ2-5, with D uncertain. Germline-derived CDR1 and CDR2 are MNHNS and SASEGT. V gave up 2 bases and J gave up 0 bases, with 4 bases separating them. The CDR3 loop spans 13 amino acids. The CDR3 sequence: CASSEPNQETQYF. CDR3 bases: TGTGCCAGCAGTGAACCCAACCAAGAGACCCAGTACTTC.

DNA for the CDR3: TGTGCCAGCAGTATACAGGGTCAGCCCCAGCATTTT. This sequence encodes CASSIQGQPQHF. The genes are TRBV6-6 and TRBJ1-5; TRBD1 might be the D (6 bases). The CDR3 is 12 residues long. V was trimmed by 5 bases and J by 6 bases, leaving 8 bases between them. Germline V gene data show CDR1 as MNHNY and CDR2 as SVGAGI (reference sequence).

The chain recombines TRBV28 with TRBJ2-7; 7 bases map to TRBD2. J lost 4 bases, V lost 2 bases, and 11 bases had no gene match. Germline lookup yields CDR1 MDHEN and CDR2 SYDVKM. The CDR3 loop spans 16 amino acids. The CDR3 here is CASSLLHPGRWYEQYF. The CDR3 DNA is TGTGCCAGCAGTTTACTACACCCCGGGAGGTGGTACGAGCAGTACTTC.

The chain recombines TRBV10-3 with TRBJ2-4; 7 bases match TRBD1. The CDR3 sequence is 16 residues long. CDR1 is ENHRY and CDR2 is SYGVKD in the germline V gene. The V gene end was trimmed by 2 bases and the J gene end by 6 bases; junction bases not matched to a gene: 10. CDR3 sequence: CAISEPDGTARNIQYF. CDR3 bases: TGTGCCATCAGTGAGCCGGACGGGACAGCGAGAAACATTCAGTACTTC.

J is TRBJ2-2 and V is TRBV7-2, with 10 bases identical to TRBD2. Germline V gives CDR1 SGHTA, CDR2 FQGNSA. The CDR3 is 17 residues long. The V gene end was trimmed by 5 bases and the J gene end by 3 bases; junction bases not matched to a gene: 9. The CDR3 bases are TGTGCCAGCAGCCCTTATCCTAGCGGGGGCCACACCGGGGAGCTGTTTTTT. As protein: CASSPYPSGGHTGELFF.

The chain combines TRBV9 with TRBJ1-4; TRBD1 aligns across 7 bases. CDR3 size: 15 residues. Germline CDR1 is SGDLS and CDR2 is YYNGEE. Trimming took 4 bases from V and 5 from J; bases not matched to a gene: 8. CDR3 residues: CASSPRGQLNEKLFF. CDR3 bases: TGTGCCAGCAGCCCGAGGGGACAGCTAAATGAAAAACTGTTTTTT.

For the CDR3, the DNA is TGTGCCAGCAGCCCGGACAGAGCCAAAAACATTCAGTACTTC. This codes for CASSPDRAKNIQYF. The chain links TRBV7-9 to TRBJ2-4, with D possibly matching TRBD1 (6 bases). CDR3 length: 14 residues. The germline CDR1 and CDR2 sequences are SEHNR and FQNEAQ (reference sequence). V was trimmed by 5 bases and J by 0 bases, leaving 8 bases between them.

V usage is TRBV3-1 (or the pseudogene TRBV3-2) and J usage is TRBJ2-7, with 8 positions matching TRBD2. The ends lost 4 bases at V and 0 bases at J; junction bases unmatched: 5. The CDR3 is made up of 15 amino acids. Germline V lookup: CDR1 LGHDT, CDR2 YNNKEL (reference sequence). The CDR3 protein is CASSPGGAVSYEQYF. DNA for the CDR3: TGTGCCAGCAGCCCGGGAGGGGCAGTCTCCTACGAGCAGTACTTC.

V usage is TRBV6-5 and J usage is TRBJ2-5; TRBD1 aligns across 7 bases. Germline values: CDR1 MNHEY, CDR2 SVGAGI. This CDR3 is built from 15 residues. V lost 7 bases and J lost 2; bases outside the gene matches: 10. Here the CDR3 reads CASMNRRQGQETQYF. Here the CDR3 DNA reads TGTGCCAGCATGAATCGGAGACAGGGACAAGAGACCCAGTACTTC.

J is TRBJ1-2 and V is TRBV4-3; tentative D call: TRBD1 (6 bases). The germline gives CDR1 LGHNA, CDR2 YSLEER. The CDR3 contains 16 residues. V lost 4 bases, J lost 0 bases, and 15 bases lay in between. The CDR3 reads CASSPRDNRANYGYTF. CDR3 nucleotides: TGCGCCAGCAGCCCACGGGACAACCGAGCTAACTATGGCTACACCTTC.

The rearrangement uses TRBV5-1 and TRBJ2-1; maybe TRBD2 (5 bases). The CDR3 sequence is 14 residues long. Germline CDR1 is SGHRS and CDR2 is YFSETQ. The ends were cut back, 4 bases at V and 4 bases at J, with 12 bases in the middle. This chain's CDR3 is CASSPPGSYNEQFF. CDR3 nucleotides: TGCGCCAGCAGCCCTCCTGGGAGTTACAATGAGCAGTTCTTC.

The chain is built from TRBV5-1 and TRBJ1-1; 7 bases are a match to TRBD1. Trimming cost V 5 bases and J 0 bases; bases outside gene matches: 4. The germline V gene has CDR1 SGHRS and CDR2 YFSETQ. CDR3 length: 14 amino acids. CDR3 protein: CASRTTGLNTEAFF. The DNA for the CDR3 is TGCGCCAGCAGAACGACAGGGCTGAACACTGAAGCTTTCTTT.

The chain links TRBV11-2 to TRBJ1-1, with a weak D call TRBD1 (6 bases). The CDR3 loop spans 13 amino acids. CDR1 is SGHAT, CDR2 FQNNGV, per germline. V was trimmed by 5 bases and J by 4 bases, leaving 11 bases between them. CDR3: CASSAQGPTEAFF. DNA of the CDR3: TGTGCCAGCAGCGCGCAGGGGCCCACTGAAGCTTTCTTT.

The genes are TRBV15 and TRBJ2-1, with a tentative D call TRBD2 (5 bases). The CDR3 is 19 amino acids. CDR1 is LNHNV, CDR2 YYDKDF, per germline (reference sequence). Trimming left V 4 bases short and J 0 bases short, with 22 bases between. CDR3 nucleotide sequence: TGTGCCACCAGCACCACCTGGACTGCCAGCGGCCACTCCTACAATGAGCAGTTCTTC. Encoded protein: CATSTTWTASGHSYNEQFF.

There are a few counts of this clone. V gene TRBV6-5 combines with J gene TRBJ1-1, with D maybe TRBD1 (5 bases). The germline V gene has CDR1 MNHEY and CDR2 SVGAGI. The CDR3 runs 11 residues. With 4 bases removed from V and 11 bases from J, the gap between germline ends came to 11 bases. CDR3: CASSLGRDAFF. For the CDR3, the DNA is TGTGCCAGCAGTTTAGGGCGGGACGCTTTCTTT.